These 8 T cell receptor beta chains share one sample of origin, sequenced in a study of T cells in women clearing cervical HPV infection. The assay was immunoSEQ multiplex PCR, and TCRdb's table has in-frame clones only and misses some. The data include around 38,000 clones; the top ten clones carry 7.6%. Specimen: blood buffy coat. The receptor set was obtained from a woman aged 18 to 75 with a cervical HPV16 infection that either progressed to CIN3+ or cleared (not recorded which).

Worth noting for this clone: The read falls 3 residues short of the CDR3 end, and the missing part is taken from the germline J gene. The chain uses TRBV20-1 and TRBJ2-3; 10 bases agree with TRBD2. The CDR3 spans 16 residues. With V trimmed by 3 bases and J by 2 bases, 8 bases remained unmatched. Per germline, CDR1 DFQATT and CDR2 SNEGSKA (reference sequence). Here the CDR3 reads CSASPSSGGYTDTQYF. CDR3 DNA, as far as it was read: TGCAGTGCTAGTCCGTCTAGCGGGGGATACACAGATACG.

A word on this clone: Read data end 3 residues before the CDR3 end; the end is taken from the germline J gene. The gene calls are TRBV5-1 and TRBJ2-1; possibly TRBD1 or TRBD2 for D (5 bases each). CDR1 and CDR2 (germline): SGHRS, YFSETQ. V was pared by 0 bases and J by 8 bases, with 12 bases between. This CDR3 contains 14 residues. The CDR3 reads CASSLAEGFYEQFF. Incomplete CDR3 DNA: TGCGCCAGCAGCTTGGCCGAGGGGTTCTATGAG.

About this clone itself: From the germline J gene comes the end of the CDR3, since the read stops 3 residues before it. The chain employs TRBV5-1 and TRBJ2-2; D is perhaps TRBD1 (5 bases). V gave up 0 bases and J gave up 5 bases, with 11 bases separating them. The germline V gene encodes CDR1 SGHRS and CDR2 YFSETQ. The CDR3 is 15 amino acids. The covered CDR3 bases are TGCGCCAGCAGCTTGGGTGACAGTCTGACCGGGGAG. This translates into CASSLGDSLTGE. The CDR3 reads in full as CASSLGDSLTGELFF.

Remarks on this clone: At one end the junction does not follow the germline gene, possibly because of a read error. The read terminates 3 residues before the CDR3 end, so the remaining end is supplied by the germline J gene. The chain links TRBV11-2 to TRBJ1-3; TRBD1 is a possible D gene (6 bases). There are 15 residues in the CDR3. Per the germline V gene, CDR1 is SGHAT and CDR2 is FQNNGV. CDR3: CASSLRRGDGNTIYF. The CDR3 bases that were read are TGTGCCAGCAGCTTACGCAGGGGCGATGGAAACACT.

A word on this clone: The read stops 3 residues short of the end of the CDR3; the missing end is completed from the germline J gene. V and J are TRBV30 and TRBJ1-1, with a tentative D call TRBD1 (5 bases). Germline CDR1 GTSNPN, CDR2 SVGIG (reference sequence). The CDR3 spans 13 residues. V was trimmed by 3 bases and J by 0 bases, leaving 8 bases between them. The covered CDR3 bases are TGTGCCTGGAGCAGACAGATGAACACTGAA. Translated, it gives CAWSRQMNTE. The CDR3 in full is CAWSRQMNTEAFF.

To note about this clone: The sequence runs out 3 residues before the end of the CDR3; the remainder is reconstructed from the germline J gene. The chain has TRBV20-1 and TRBJ2-1, with D uncertain. Trimming shortened V by 3 bases and J by 5 bases, and 20 bases separated the two germline ends. The CDR3 is made up of 16 amino acids. CDR1 and CDR2 (germline): DFQATT, SNEGSKA (reference sequence). CDR3: CSASAPTDPGNNEQFF. The CDR3 DNA, read in part, is TGCAGTGCTAGCGCTCCGACGGATCCAGGCAACAATGAG.

As regards this clone: With the read ending 3 residues before the CDR3 end, the germline J gene is used to fill in that end. This sequence joins TRBV19 and TRBJ1-1, with D possibly matching TRBD1 (6 bases). The CDR3 is 14 residues long. Germline V gives CDR1 LNHDA, CDR2 SQIVND (reference sequence). The V end lost 9 bases, the J end lost 3 bases, and 17 bases lay between the germline ends. The CDR3: CASQPTGRDTEAFF. The covered CDR3 bases are TGTGCCAGCCAGCCGACAGGAAGGGACACTGAA.

Of note for this clone: The read stops 3 residues short of the end of the CDR3; the missing end is completed from the germline J gene. The chain is built from TRBV5-4 and TRBJ2-2, with D hard to call. V lost 0 bases, J lost 3 bases, and 3 bases lay in between. The V gene's germline CDR1 is SGHNT and CDR2 YYREEE (reference sequence). The CDR3 has 13 residues. The chain's CDR3 is CASSLEDTGELFF. The part of the CDR3 DNA that was read is TGTGCCAGCAGCTTGGAGGACACCGGGGAG. The whole variable domain, remainder taken from reference TRBV5-4 and TRBJ2-2, is ETGVTQSPTHLIKTRGQQVTLRCSSQSGHNTVSWYQQALGQGPQFIFQYYREEENGRGNFPPRFSGLQFPNYSSELNVNALELDDSALYLCASSLEDTGELFFGEGSRLTVL.